This T cell receptor (beta chain) was sequenced during a study of graft-versus-host responses after intestinal transplantation. Whole-study results and caveats: Within allografts, high graft-versus-host to host-versus-graft clonal ratios were seen among patients with graft-donor T cell macrochimerism.

TCRdb's copy holds only in-frame clones and misses some; the assay was immunoSEQ multiplex PCR. Of around 77,000 clones in the sample, about 94% are singletons; the top ten hold around 0.54%. With regard to this clone: No antigen is known for it.

Germline CDR1 reads SGHTA; CDR2 reads FQGTGA. The CDR3 totals 14 residues. The V gene lost 0 bases and the J gene lost 5 bases, with 8 bases spanning the gap. The TCR comes from a human donor who received an intestinal transplant. The sequencing here drew on unstimulated CD8+ T cells sorted from spleen or lymph node cells, taken before intestinal transplant. This chain joins TRBV7-3 and TRBJ2-1; D unresolved. DNA for the CDR3: TGTGCCAGCAGCTTAACAGGGTTAGACAATGAGCAGTTCTTC. Amino acids: CASSLTGLDNEQFF.